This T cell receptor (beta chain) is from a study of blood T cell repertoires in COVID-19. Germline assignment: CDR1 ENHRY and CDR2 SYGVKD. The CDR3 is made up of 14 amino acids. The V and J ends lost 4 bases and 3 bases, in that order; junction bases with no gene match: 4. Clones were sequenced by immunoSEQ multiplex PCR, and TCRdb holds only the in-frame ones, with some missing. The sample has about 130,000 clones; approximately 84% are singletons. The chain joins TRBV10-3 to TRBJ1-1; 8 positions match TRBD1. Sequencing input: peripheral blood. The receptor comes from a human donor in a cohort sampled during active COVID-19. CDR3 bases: TGTGCCATCAGTGTCAGGGGGCAGGACACTGAAGCTTTCTTT. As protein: CAISVRGQDTEAFF.